The following is a TCR beta chain sequence with its context. CDR1 and CDR2 from the germline V gene are PRHDT and FYEKMQ (reference sequence). J lost 6 bases, V lost 5 bases, and 12 bases had no gene match. This CDR3 is 17 amino acids long. The data originate from a study of blood T cell repertoires in COVID-19. Using immunoSEQ multiplex PCR, the repertoire was profiled, and TCRdb retains in-frame clones only, with some absent. Of 200,000 or so clones listed, about 88% are singletons. This clonotype originated in a man in his forties or fifties who had recovered from COVID-19. The chain couples TRBV13 to TRBJ2-2; 10 positions match TRBD1. Source material: peripheral blood. The CDR3 DNA sequence: TGTGCCAGCAGCCCCTTTGTGGGGACAGGGGTTTCCGGGGAGCTGTTTTTT. It codes for CASSPFVGTGVSGELFF. Based on the CDR3 plus reference TRBV13 and TRBJ2-2, the full variable domain is AAGVIQSPRHLIKEKRETATLKCYPIPRHDTVYWYQQGPGQDPQFLISFYEKMQSDKGSIPDRFSAQQFSDYHSELNMSSLELGDSALYFCASSPFVGTGVSGELFFGEGSRLTVL.